These 22 T cell receptor gamma chains originate from one sample sequenced in a study of γδ T cells in repeated Plasmodium falciparum infection. TCRdb reprocessed the multiplex PCR reads through CATT. The sample lists tens of thousands of gamma-chain clones; over 2.5% were seen once. Flow sorting of PBMC yielded separate Vgamma9/Vdelta2+ and Vdelta2-negative gammadelta T cell populations for bulk repertoire analysis. Sequencing used gamma-delta T cells from blood. The receptor source for this set is a pool of human donors (malaria-infected and uninfected, not separated).

Regarding this clone: TCRdb's listed protein matches a much larger clone and diverges from this DNA's translation at residue 5, likely through a read error; the protein shown comes from the DNA. This chain uses TRGV9 with TRGJ1 or TRGJ2. Germline CDR1 reads GITISATS; CDR2 reads ISYDGTV (reference sequence). V shed 5 bases, J shed 6 bases, and the junction held 13 bases outside the gene matches. The CDR3 totals 14 residues. Here the CDR3 DNA reads TGTGCCTTGTGGGGGACCCGGTGGTGTTATAAGAAACTCTTT. It translates to CALWGTRWCYKKLF.

There are a few counts of this clone. A read error is likely here: a far larger clone is one base away. The V call is TRGV5, the J call TRGJ1 or TRGJ2. In the absence of a J gene in TCRdb, the DNA was matched to germline to assign it here. The CDR3 runs 14 residues. Germline CDR1 reads VINAFY; CDR2 reads YDVSNSKD. The CDR3 coding sequence is TGTGCTACCTGGGACAGCCCCGGCGGGTATAAGAAACTCTTT. Translated: CATWDSPGGYKKLF.

This clone showed up many times. A far larger clone is just one base off, so this is likely a read error. The same CDR3 can be traced to other DNA sequences in this sample. For the V gene the call is TRGV4; the J gene has no call. The CDR3 is 11 amino acids. Germline values: CDR1 EGSTGY, CDR2 YDSYTSSV. CDR3 in amino acids: CATWDARVGVF. CDR3 DNA sequence: TGTGCCACCTGGGATGCGCGGGTCGGAGTCTTT.

In its sample, this clone was seen many times. TCRdb records a much larger clone's protein for this DNA, with a difference at residue 10 that likely arises from a read error; the protein given is the translation of the DNA. The rearrangement uses TRGV2 and TRGJ1 or TRGJ2. TCRdb supplies no J gene; here it was assigned by aligning the nucleotide sequence to germline. V shed 0 bases, J shed 9 bases, and the junction held 11 bases outside the gene matches. This CDR3 region has 14 residues. The germline V gene has CDR1 EGSNGY and CDR2 YDSYNSKV. The CDR3 region is CATWDGPPQRKKLF. The CDR3 coding sequence is TGTGCCACCTGGGACGGGCCGCCACAACGTAAGAAACTCTTT.

A few counts support this clone. The protein given by TCRdb reflects a much larger clone and differs at residue 12 from this DNA's translation, likely from a read error; the protein shown is the DNA's translation. The chain employs TRGV9 and TRGJ1 or TRGJ2. Here the J gene was assigned by germline matching of the DNA, as TCRdb has none. Germline CDR1 GITISATS, CDR2 ISYDGTV (reference sequence). This CDR3 spans 15 amino acids. The CDR3 region is CALWEVLLPYYEKLF. The CDR3 coding sequence is TGTGCCTTGTGGGAAGTCTTACTGCCTTATTATGAGAAACTCTTT.

This clone was detected a few times. A far larger clone is off by one base, so a read error is likely. Different DNA sequences within this sample yield the same CDR3. The V call is TRGV9, the J call TRGJP. No J gene is reported in TCRdb; it was inferred here by comparing the DNA with germline. Germline CDR1 is GITISATS and CDR2 is ISYDGTV (reference sequence). CDR3 length: 17 amino acids. Here the CDR3 DNA reads TGTGCCTTGTGGGTACTCCTCCAAGAGTTAGGCAAAAAAATCAAGGTATTT. Its protein is CALWVLLQELGKKIKVF.

This clone was picked up many times. The gene calls are TRGV2 and TRGJP1. The CDR3 is 16 amino acids. Losses at the gene ends were 0 bases for V and 0 bases for J; bases not matched to a gene: 4. Looked up from germline, CDR1 is EGSNGY and CDR2 is YDSYNSKV. In DNA form, the CDR3 reads TGTGCCACCTGGGACGGGTTCTATACCACTGGTTGGTTCAAGATATTT. It encodes CATWDGFYTTGWFKIF.

This clone was seen ten or more times. The rearrangement joins TRGV5 to TRGJ1 or TRGJ2. This CDR3 is built from 13 residues. Germline V gene lookup returns CDR1 VINAFY and CDR2 YDVSNSKD. V shed 0 bases, J shed 4 bases, and the junction held 3 bases outside the gene matches. The CDR3 bases are TGTGCCACCTGGGACAGGCACTATTATAAGAAACTCTTT. This sequence encodes CATWDRHYYKKLF.

This clone was seen many times. It is likely a read error: a sequence one base away is far more abundant. Other DNA sequences within the sample encode an identical CDR3. The V and J genes are TRGV2 and TRGJ1 or TRGJ2. The CDR3 is made up of 12 amino acids. Germline V CDR1 and CDR2: EGSNGY, YDSYNSKV. CDR3 bases: TGTGCCACCTGGGACGGTTATTACAAGAAACTCTTT. It codes for CATWDGYYKKLF.

This clone has at least ten counts. The rearrangement joins TRGV9 to TRGJ1 or TRGJ2. The germline V gene encodes CDR1 GITISATS and CDR2 ISYDGTV (reference sequence). V dropped 8 bases and J dropped 6; count of bases not matched to a gene: 7. The CDR3 is 11 amino acids. The CDR3 nucleotides read TGTGCCTTGTACCGGGGTTATAAGAAACTCTTT. It yields the protein CALYRGYKKLF.

This clone was observed many times. The TCRdb record carries a much larger clone's protein, which differs from this DNA's translation at residue 7; a read error is the likely cause, and the protein listed here is the DNA translation. The chain joins TRGV9 to TRGJ1 or TRGJ2. J was trimmed by 0 bases and V by 2 bases; bases with no gene match: 7. Germline V lookup: CDR1 GITISATS, CDR2 ISYDGTV (reference sequence). CDR3 length: 15 amino acids. CDR3 sequence (DNA): TGTGCCTTGTGGGAGGCCTGGGAGAATTATTATAAGAAACTCTTT. It is translated as CALWEAWENYYKKLF.

This clone was observed a few times. J is TRGJP2 and V is TRGV4. No J segment appears in TCRdb, so it was assigned here by matching the sequence to germline. The CDR3 is 14 residues long. J lost 0 bases, V lost 6 bases, and 4 bases had no gene match. Per the germline V gene, CDR1 is EGSTGY and CDR2 is YDSYTSSV. CDR3 sequence reads: CATWTYSSDWIKTF. The CDR3 DNA reads as TGTGCCACCTGGACCTATAGTAGTGATTGGATCAAGACGTTT.

This clone was seen a few times. This chain links TRGV9 with TRGJ1 or TRGJ2. No J segment appears in TCRdb, so it was assigned here by matching the sequence to germline. J was trimmed by 7 bases and V by 10 bases; bases with no gene match: 10. Per the germline V gene, CDR1 is GITISATS and CDR2 is ISYDGTV (reference sequence). CDR3 length equals 11 residues. The CDR3 bases are TGTGCCTTTGGGAGGAGCTATAAGAAACTCTTT. This codes for CAFGRSYKKLF.

This clone showed up just a few times. The protein recorded in TCRdb matches a much larger clone and deviates from this DNA's translation at residue 10, suggesting a read error; the protein here is obtained by translating the DNA. This chain connects TRGV9 to TRGJP. TCRdb carries no J gene annotation; the J gene was assigned here by matching the DNA with germline. CDR1 GITISATS and CDR2 ISYDGTV come from the germline V gene (reference sequence). The CDR3 has 15 residues. The CDR3 loop is CALWESELGTKIKVF. DNA for the CDR3: TGTGCCTTGTGGGAGTCAGAGTTGGGCACAAAAATCAAGGTATTT.

In regard to this clone: TCRdb lists the protein of a much larger clone for this DNA, which differs at residue 7, so this is likely a read error; the protein given here is translated from the DNA itself. The chain combines TRGV4 with TRGJ1 or TRGJ2. The J gene was not available in TCRdb and was assigned here by matching the DNA to germline segments. Germline CDR1 is EGSTGY and CDR2 is YDSYTSSV. V was clipped by 4 bases and J by 4 bases; unmatched bases: 7. The CDR3 consists of 13 residues. The CDR3 DNA is TGTGCCACCTGGGAAAAGGGATATTATAAGAAACTCTTT. This encodes CATWEKGYYKKLF.

For this clone: TCRdb has a much larger clone's protein, which differs at residue 5 from the translation of this DNA, likely because of a read error; what is shown is the protein translated from the DNA. The chain couples TRGV9 to TRGJ1 or TRGJ2. Here the J gene was assigned by germline matching of the DNA, as TCRdb has none. V shed 5 bases, J shed 6 bases, and the junction held 10 bases outside the gene matches. This CDR3 has 13 amino acids. The germline V gene encodes CDR1 GITISATS and CDR2 ISYDGTV (reference sequence). CDR3 sequence: CALWVVRGYKKLF. The CDR3 coding sequence is TGTGCCTTGTGGGTGGTTCGAGGTTATAAGAAACTCTTT.

This clone was seen a handful of times. This DNA's translation and the protein TCRdb lists, from a much larger clone, do not match at residue 6, likely due to a read error; the protein shown is translated from the DNA. This chain joins TRGV3 and TRGJ1 or TRGJ2. No J gene is reported in TCRdb; it was inferred here by comparing the DNA with germline. CDR3 length: 14 residues. V trimming: 3 bases; J trimming: 3 bases; junction bases outside the gene matches: 8. Per the germline V gene, CDR1 is VTNTFY and CDR2 is YDVSTARD (reference sequence). CDR3: CATWDAPGYYKKLF. The CDR3 DNA reads TGTGCCACCTGGGACGCCCCAGGTTATTATAAGAAACTCTTT.

With regard to this clone: The protein TCRdb lists belongs to a much larger clone and differs from this DNA's translation at residue 6, which points to a read error; the protein shown is made from the DNA. The CDR3 nucleotides are TGTGCCACCTGGGACAAGAGGGCCTATTATAAGAAACTCTTT. It translates to CATWDKRAYYKKLF. The chain links TRGV5 to TRGJ1 or TRGJ2. In the absence of a J gene in TCRdb, the DNA was matched to germline to assign it here. V shed 2 bases and J 4 bases; nucleotides not matched to a gene: 8. Germline loops: CDR1 VINAFY, CDR2 YDVSNSKD. This CDR3 has 14 residues.

A remark on this clone: TCRdb records a much larger clone's protein for this DNA, with a difference at residue 6 that likely arises from a read error; the protein given is the translation of the DNA. J gene calling gave no result, while the V gene is TRGV9. The germline V gene encodes CDR1 GITISATS and CDR2 ISYDGTV (reference sequence). The CDR3 runs to 9 residues. The CDR3 DNA reads TGTGCCTTGTATTATAATAAACTCTTT. Encoded protein: CALYYNKLF.

There are many counts of this clone. It is likely a read error: a sequence one base away is far more abundant. The same CDR3 is also encoded by other DNA sequences in this sample. J gene calling gave no result, while the V gene is TRGV2. Germline V gives CDR1 EGSNGY, CDR2 YDSYNSKV. The CDR3 covers 11 residues. The CDR3 spells CATWDGRRKLF. CDR3 coding DNA: TGTGCCACCTGGGACGGGCGCAGGAAGCTCTTT.

This clone occurred many times. A far larger clone is one base from this, pointing to a likely read error. Other DNA variants within this sample encode the same CDR3. The chain uses TRGV3 and TRGJ1 or TRGJ2. The J gene is not listed in TCRdb, so it was assigned here from a DNA match to germline. Germline CDR1 VTNTFY, CDR2 YDVSTARD (reference sequence). CDR3 length: 14 residues. CDR3 sequence: CATWDRQNYYKKLF. The CDR3 nucleotides are TGTGCTACCTGGGACAGACAGAATTATTATAAGAAACTCTTT.

Comments on this clone: A far larger clone is one nucleotide away, so this likely arose from a read error. The sample carries other DNA sequences with the same CDR3. The CDR3 DNA is TGTGCCTTGTGGGAGGTGCCAGGCGATTATAAGAAACTCTTT. Encoded protein: CALWEVPGDYKKLF. V and J are TRGV9 and TRGJ1 or TRGJ2. In the absence of a J gene in TCRdb, the DNA was matched to germline to assign it here. Looked up from germline, CDR1 is GITISATS and CDR2 is ISYDGTV (reference sequence). This CDR3 contains 14 residues. With V trimmed by 0 bases and J by 5 bases, 7 bases remained unmatched.